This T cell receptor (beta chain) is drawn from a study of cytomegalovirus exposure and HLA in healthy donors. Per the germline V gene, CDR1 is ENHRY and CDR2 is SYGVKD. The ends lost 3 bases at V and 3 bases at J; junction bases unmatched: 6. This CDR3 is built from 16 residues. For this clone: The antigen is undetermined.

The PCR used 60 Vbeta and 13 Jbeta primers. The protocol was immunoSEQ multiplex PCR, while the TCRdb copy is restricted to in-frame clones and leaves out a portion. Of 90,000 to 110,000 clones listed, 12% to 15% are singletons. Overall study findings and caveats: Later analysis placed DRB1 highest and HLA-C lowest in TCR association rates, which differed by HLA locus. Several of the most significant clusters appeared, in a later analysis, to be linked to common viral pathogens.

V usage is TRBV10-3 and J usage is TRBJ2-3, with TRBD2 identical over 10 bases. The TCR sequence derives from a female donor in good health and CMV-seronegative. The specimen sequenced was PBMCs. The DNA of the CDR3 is TGTGCCATCAGTGACCTAGCGGGAGAGGAGACAGATACGCAGTATTTT. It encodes CAISDLAGEETDTQYF.